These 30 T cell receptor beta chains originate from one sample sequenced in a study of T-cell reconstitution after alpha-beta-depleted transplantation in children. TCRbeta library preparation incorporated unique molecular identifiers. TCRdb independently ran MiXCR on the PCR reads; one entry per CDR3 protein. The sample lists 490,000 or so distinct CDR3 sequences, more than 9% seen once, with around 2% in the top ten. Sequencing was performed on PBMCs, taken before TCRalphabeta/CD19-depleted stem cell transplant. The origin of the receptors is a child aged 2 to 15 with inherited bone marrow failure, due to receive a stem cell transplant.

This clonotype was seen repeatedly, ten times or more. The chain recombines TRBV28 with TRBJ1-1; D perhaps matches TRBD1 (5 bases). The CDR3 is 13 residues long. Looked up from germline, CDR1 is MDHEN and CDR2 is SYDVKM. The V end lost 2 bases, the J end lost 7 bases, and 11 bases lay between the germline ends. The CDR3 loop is CASSLGTRIEAFF. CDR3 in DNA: TGTGCCAGCAGTTTAGGGACCCGGATTGAAGCTTTCTTT.

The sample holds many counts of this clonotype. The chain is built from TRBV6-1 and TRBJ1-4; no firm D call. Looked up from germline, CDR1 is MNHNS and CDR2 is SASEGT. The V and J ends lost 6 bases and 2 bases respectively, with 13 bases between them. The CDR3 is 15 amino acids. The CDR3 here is CASSPTAGTNEKLFF. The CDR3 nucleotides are TGTGCCAGCAGCCCGACTGCGGGGACTAATGAAAAACTGTTTTTT.

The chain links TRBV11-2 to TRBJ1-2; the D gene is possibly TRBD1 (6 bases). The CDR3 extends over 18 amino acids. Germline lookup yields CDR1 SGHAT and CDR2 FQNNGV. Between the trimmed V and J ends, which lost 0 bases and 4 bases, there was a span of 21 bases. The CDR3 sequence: CASSLDRGPVGPFYGYTF. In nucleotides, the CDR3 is TGTGCCAGCAGCTTAGACCGGGGGCCAGTGGGTCCCTTCTATGGCTACACCTTC.

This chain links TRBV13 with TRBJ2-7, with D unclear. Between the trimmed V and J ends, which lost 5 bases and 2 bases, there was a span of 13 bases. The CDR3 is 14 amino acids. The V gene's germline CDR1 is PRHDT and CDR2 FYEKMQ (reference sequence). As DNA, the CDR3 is TGTGCCAGCAGCCATAATCTGGGCACCTACGAGCAGTACTTC. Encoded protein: CASSHNLGTYEQYF.

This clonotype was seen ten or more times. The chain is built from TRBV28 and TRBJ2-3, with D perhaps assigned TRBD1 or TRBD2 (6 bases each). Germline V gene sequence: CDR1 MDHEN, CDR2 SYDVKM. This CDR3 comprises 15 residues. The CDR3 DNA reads TGTGCATCAAAAGGGCCCGCGGGACACACAGATACGCAGTATTTT. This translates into CASKGPAGHTDTQYF.

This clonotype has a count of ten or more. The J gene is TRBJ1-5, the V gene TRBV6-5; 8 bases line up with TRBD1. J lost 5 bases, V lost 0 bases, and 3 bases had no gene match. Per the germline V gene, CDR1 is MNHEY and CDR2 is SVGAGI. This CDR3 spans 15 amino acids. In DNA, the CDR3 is TGTGCCAGCAGTTACTCCGGACAGGGATATCAGCCCCAGCATTTT. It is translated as CASSYSGQGYQPQHF.

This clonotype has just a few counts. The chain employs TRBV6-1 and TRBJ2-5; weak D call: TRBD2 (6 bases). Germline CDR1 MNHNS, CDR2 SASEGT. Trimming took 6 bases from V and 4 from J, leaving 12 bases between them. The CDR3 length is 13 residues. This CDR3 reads CASSDPEGETQYF. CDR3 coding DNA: TGTGCCAGCAGCGACCCGGAGGGAGAGACCCAGTACTTC.

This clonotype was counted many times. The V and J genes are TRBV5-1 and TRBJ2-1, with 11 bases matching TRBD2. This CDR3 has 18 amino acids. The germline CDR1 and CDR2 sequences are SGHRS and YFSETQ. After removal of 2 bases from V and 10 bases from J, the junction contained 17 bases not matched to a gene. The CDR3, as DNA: TGCGCCAGCAGCTTAGAGCCCCTTACTAGCGGGAGTGTTCTGGAGCAGTTCTTC. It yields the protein CASSLEPLTSGSVLEQFF. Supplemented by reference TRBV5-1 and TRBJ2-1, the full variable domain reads KAGVTQTPRYLIKTRGQQVTLSCSPISGHRSVSWYQQTPGQGLQFLFEYFSETQRNKGNFPGRFSGRQFSNSRSEMNVSTLELGDSALYLCASSLEPLTSGSVLEQFFGPGTRLTVL.

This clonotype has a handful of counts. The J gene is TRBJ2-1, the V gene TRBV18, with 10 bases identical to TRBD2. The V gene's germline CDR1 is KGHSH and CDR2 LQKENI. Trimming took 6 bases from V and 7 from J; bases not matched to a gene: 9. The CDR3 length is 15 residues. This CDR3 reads CASSPGLAEINEQFF. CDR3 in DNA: TGTGCCAGCTCCCCAGGACTAGCGGAGATAAATGAGCAGTTCTTC.

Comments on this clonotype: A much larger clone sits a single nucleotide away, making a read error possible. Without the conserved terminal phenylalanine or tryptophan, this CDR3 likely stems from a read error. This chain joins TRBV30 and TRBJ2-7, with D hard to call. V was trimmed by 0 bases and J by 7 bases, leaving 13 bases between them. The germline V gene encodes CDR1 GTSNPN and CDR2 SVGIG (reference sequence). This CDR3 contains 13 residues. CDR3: CAWSVSWDGEQYY. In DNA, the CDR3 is TGTGCCTGGAGTGTAAGCTGGGATGGAGAGCAGTACTAC.

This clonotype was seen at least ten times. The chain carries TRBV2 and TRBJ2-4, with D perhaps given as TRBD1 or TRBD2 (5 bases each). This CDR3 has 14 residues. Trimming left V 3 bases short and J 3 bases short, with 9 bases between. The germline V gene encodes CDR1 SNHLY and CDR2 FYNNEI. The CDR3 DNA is TGTGCCAGCAGTGAGGGGACGGTCAAAAACATTCAGTACTTC. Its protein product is CASSEGTVKNIQYF.

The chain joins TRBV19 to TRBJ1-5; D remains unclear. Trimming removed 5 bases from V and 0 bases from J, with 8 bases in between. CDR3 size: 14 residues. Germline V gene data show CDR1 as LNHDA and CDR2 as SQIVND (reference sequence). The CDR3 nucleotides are TGTGCCAGTAGTGTGCTCTATAGCAATCAGCCCCAGCATTTT. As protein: CASSVLYSNQPQHF.

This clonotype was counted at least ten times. The CDR3 nucleotides read TGTGCCAGCAGCCAAAACAATGAGCAGTTCTTC. The encoded protein is CASSQNNEQFF. The J gene is TRBJ2-1, the V gene TRBV4-2, with D hard to call. Trimming cost V 2 bases and J 5 bases, with 1 base left between them. Germline V gene data show CDR1 as LGHNA and CDR2 as YNFKEQ. The CDR3 length is 11 residues.

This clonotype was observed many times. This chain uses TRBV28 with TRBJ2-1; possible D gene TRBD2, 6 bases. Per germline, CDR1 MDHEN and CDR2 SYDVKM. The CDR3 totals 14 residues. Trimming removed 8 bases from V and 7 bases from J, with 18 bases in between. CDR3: CASVGTYIRNEQFF. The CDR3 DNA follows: TGTGCCAGCGTCGGGACTTATATCAGGAATGAGCAGTTCTTC.

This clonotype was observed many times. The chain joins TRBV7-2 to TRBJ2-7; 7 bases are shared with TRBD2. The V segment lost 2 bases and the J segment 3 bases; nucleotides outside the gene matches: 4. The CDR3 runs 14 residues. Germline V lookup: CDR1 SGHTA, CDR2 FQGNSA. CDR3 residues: CASSLLAANYEQYF. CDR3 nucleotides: TGTGCCAGCAGCTTACTAGCGGCAAACTACGAGCAGTACTTC. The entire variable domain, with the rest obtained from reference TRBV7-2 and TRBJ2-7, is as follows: GAGVSQSPSNKVTEKGKDVELRCDPISGHTALYWYRQSLGQGLEFLIYFQGNSAPDKSGLPSDRFSAERTGGSVSTLTIQRTQQEDSAVYLCASSLLAANYEQYFGPGTRLTVT.

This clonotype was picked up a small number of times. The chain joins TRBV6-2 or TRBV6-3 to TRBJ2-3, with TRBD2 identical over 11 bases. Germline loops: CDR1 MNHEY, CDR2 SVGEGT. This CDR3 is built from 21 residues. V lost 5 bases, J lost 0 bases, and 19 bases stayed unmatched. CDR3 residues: CASSPAPPRTSGSASTDTQYF. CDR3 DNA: TGTGCCAGCAGTCCCGCCCCGCCGCGGACTAGCGGGTCGGCTAGCACAGATACGCAGTATTTT.

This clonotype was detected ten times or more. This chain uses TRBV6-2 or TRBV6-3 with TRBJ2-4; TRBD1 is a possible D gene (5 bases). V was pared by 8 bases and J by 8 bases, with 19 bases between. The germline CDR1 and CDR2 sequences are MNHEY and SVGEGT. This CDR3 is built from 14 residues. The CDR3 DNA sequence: TGTGCCAGCCGACCACCGACGGACATTTACATTCAGTACTTC. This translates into CASRPPTDIYIQYF.

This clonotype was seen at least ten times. CDR3 protein: CASSRELTGETQYF. Written as DNA, the CDR3 is TGTGCCAGCAGTCGGGAGTTAACGGGGGAGACCCAGTACTTC. The chain employs TRBV6-1 and TRBJ2-5; D possibly corresponds to TRBD2 (6 bases). This CDR3 is 14 amino acids long. With 5 bases removed from V and 5 bases from J, the gap between germline ends came to 15 bases. The germline gives CDR1 MNHNS, CDR2 SASEGT.

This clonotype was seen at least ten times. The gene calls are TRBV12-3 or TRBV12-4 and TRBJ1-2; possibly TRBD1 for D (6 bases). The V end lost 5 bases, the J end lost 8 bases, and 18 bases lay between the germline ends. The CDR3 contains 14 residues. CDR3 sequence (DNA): TGTGCCAGCAGTCCACAGGGAGTGCATGTCGGCTACACCTTC. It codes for CASSPQGVHVGYTF.

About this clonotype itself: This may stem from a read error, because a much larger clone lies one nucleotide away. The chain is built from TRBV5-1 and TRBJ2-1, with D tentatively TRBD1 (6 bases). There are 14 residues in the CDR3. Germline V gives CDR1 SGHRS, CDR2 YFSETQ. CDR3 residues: CASSLAGDRNEPFF. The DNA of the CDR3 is TGCGCCAGCAGCTTGGCAGGGGACCGCAATGAGCCGTTCTTC.

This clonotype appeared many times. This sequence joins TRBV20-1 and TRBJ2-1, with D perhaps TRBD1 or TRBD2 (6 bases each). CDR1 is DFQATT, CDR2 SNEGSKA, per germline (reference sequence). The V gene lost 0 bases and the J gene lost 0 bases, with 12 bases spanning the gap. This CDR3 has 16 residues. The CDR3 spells CSARDQEGGSYNEQFF. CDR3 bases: TGCAGTGCTAGAGATCAAGAGGGGGGCTCCTACAATGAGCAGTTCTTC.

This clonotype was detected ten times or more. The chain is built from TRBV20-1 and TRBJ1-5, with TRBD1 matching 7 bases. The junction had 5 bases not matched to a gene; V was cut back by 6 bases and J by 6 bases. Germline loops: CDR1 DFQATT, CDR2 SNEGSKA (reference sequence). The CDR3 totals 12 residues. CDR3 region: CSAGQAGQPQHF. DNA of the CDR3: TGCAGTGCCGGACAGGCCGGTCAGCCCCAGCATTTT.

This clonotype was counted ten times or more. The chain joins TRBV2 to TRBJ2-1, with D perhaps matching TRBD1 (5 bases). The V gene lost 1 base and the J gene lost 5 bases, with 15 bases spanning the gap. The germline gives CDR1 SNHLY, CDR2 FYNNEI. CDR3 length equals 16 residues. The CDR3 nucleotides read TGTGCCAGCAGTGAAGGCTTATCGCAGGGAAACAATGAGCAGTTCTTC. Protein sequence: CASSEGLSQGNNEQFF.

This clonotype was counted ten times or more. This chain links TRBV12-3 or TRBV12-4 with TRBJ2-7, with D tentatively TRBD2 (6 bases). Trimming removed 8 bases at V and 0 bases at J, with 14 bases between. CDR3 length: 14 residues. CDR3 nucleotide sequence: TGTGCCAGCCGCCCTCGGGGGTTCTCCTACGAGCAGTACTTC. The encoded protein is CASRPRGFSYEQYF.

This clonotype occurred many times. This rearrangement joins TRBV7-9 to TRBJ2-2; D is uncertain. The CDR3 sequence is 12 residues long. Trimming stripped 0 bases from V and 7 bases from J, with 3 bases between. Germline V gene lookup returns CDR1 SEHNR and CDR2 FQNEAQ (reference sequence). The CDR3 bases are TGTGCCAGCAGCTTAGCGCACGGGGAGCTGTTTTTT. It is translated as CASSLAHGELFF.

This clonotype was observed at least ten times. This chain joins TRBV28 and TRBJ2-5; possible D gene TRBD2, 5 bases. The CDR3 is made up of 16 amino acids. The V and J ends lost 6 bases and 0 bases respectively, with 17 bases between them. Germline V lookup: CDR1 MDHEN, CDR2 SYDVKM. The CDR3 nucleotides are TGTGCCAGCAGCCCTAGGGTAGGGAGAGACCAAGAGACCCAGTACTTC. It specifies CASSPRVGRDQETQYF.

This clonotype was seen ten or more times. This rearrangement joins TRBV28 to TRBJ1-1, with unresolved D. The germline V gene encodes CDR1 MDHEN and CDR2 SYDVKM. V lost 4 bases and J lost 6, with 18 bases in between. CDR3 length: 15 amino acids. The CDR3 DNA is TGTGCCAGCAGTTCTTTTCCCCACGACACTTCTGAAGCTTTCTTT. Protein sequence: CASSSFPHDTSEAFF.

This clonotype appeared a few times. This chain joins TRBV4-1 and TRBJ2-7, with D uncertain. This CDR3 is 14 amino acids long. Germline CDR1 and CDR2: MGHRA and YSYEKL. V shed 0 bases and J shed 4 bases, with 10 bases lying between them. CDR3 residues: CASSQDSWAYEQYF. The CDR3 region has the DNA TGCGCCAGCAGCCAAGACAGTTGGGCTTACGAGCAGTACTTC.

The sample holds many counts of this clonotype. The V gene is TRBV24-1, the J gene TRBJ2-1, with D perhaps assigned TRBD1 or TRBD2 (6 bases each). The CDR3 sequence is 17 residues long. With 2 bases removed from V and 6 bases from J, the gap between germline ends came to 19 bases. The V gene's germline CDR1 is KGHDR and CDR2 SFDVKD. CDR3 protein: CATSDSDSYSGANEQFF. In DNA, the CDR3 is TGTGCCACCAGTGATTCGGACTCCTATTCGGGGGCCAATGAGCAGTTCTTC.

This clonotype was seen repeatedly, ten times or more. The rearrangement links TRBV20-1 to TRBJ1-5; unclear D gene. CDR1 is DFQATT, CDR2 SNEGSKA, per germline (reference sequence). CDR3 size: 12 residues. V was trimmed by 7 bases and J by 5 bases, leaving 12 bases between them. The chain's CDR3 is CSVGQNYQPQHF. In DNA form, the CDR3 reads TGCAGTGTTGGGCAGAACTATCAGCCCCAGCATTTT.